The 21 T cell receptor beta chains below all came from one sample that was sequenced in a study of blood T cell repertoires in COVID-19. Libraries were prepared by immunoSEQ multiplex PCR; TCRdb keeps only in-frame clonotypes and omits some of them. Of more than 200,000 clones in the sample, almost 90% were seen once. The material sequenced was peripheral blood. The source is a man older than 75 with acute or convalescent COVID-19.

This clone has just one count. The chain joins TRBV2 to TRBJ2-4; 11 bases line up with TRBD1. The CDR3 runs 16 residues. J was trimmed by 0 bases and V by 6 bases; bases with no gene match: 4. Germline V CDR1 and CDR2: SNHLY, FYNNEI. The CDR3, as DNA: TGTGCCAGCAGCGGACAGGGGGCGATAGCCAAAAACATTCAGTACTTC. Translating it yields CASSGQGAIAKNIQYF.

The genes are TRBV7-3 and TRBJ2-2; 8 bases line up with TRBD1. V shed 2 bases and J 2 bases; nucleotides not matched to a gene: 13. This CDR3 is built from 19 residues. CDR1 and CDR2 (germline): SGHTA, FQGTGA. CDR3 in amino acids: CASSLSLGGGQGNTGELFF. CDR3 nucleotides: TGTGCCAGCAGCTTATCACTTGGAGGAGGACAGGGTAACACCGGGGAGCTGTTTTTT.

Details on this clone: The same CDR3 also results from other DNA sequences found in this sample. In nucleotides, the CDR3 is TGTGCCAGCTCACCGGGACAGAATGAAAAACTGTTTTTT. This encodes CASSPGQNEKLFF. The V call is TRBV18, the J call TRBJ1-4; 7 nucleotides align to TRBD1. The CDR3 totals 13 residues. V shed 3 bases, J shed 5 bases, and the junction held 0 bases outside the gene matches. From germline, CDR1 is KGHSH and CDR2 LQKENI.

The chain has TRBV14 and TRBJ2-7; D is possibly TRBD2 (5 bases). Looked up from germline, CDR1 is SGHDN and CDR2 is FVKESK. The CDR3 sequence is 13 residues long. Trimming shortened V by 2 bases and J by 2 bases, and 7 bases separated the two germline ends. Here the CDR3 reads CASSQSGTYEQYF. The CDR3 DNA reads TGTGCCAGCAGCCAAAGCGGAACCTACGAGCAGTACTTC.

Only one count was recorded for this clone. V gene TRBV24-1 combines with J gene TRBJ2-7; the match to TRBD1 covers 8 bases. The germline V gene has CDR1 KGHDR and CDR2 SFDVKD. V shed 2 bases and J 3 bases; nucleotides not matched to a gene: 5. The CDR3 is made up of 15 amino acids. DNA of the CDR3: TGTGCCACCAGTGATTCTGACAGGGGAGTCTACGAGCAGTACTTC. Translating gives CATSDSDRGVYEQYF.

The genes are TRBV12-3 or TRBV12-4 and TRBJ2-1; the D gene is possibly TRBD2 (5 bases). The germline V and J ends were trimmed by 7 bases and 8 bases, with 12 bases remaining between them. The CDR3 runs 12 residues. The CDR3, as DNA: TGTGCCAGCACCCCGCGCGGGTATGAGCAGTTCTTC. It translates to CASTPRGYEQFF.

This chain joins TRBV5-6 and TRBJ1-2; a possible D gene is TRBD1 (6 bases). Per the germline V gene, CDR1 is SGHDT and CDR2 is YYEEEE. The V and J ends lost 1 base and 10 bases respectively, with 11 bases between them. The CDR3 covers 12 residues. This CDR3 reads CASSLSRGAYTF. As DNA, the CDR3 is TGTGCCAGCAGCTTGAGCAGGGGAGCCTACACCTTC.

The CDR3 sequence: CATSDGDMVQPQHF. The CDR3 DNA reads as TGTGCCACCAGTGATGGGGACATGGTTCAGCCCCAGCATTTT. The rearrangement links TRBV24-1 to TRBJ1-5, with D perhaps matching TRBD1 (6 bases). Trimming removed 3 bases at V and 6 bases at J, with 11 bases between. CDR3 length: 14 amino acids. The germline gives CDR1 KGHDR, CDR2 SFDVKD.

The CDR3 spells CASRNRTGGASNQPQHF. As DNA, the CDR3 is TGTGCCAGTAGGAACAGGACAGGGGGCGCGAGCAATCAGCCCCAGCATTTT. This chain connects TRBV19 to TRBJ1-5, with 11 bases aligning to TRBD1. The J segment lost 1 base and the V segment lost 6 bases, leaving 8 bases of the junction unmatched. The CDR3 has 17 residues. Germline V gene data show CDR1 as LNHDA and CDR2 as SQIVND (reference sequence).

CDR3 sequence: CASSLRGQGGNQPQHF. CDR3 in DNA: TGTGCCAGCAGCTTGCGTGGCCAGGGTGGGAATCAGCCCCAGCATTTT. The chain combines TRBV5-8 with TRBJ1-5; possible D gene TRBD1, 5 bases. V dropped 1 base and J dropped 4 bases, with 15 bases sitting between them. The CDR3 spans 16 residues. Germline CDR1 and CDR2: SGHTS and YDEGEE.

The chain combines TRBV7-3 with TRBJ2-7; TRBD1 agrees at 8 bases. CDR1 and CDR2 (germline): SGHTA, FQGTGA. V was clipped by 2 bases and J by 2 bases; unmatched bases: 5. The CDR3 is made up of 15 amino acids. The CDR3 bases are TGTGCCAGCAGCTTAGGACAGGGACCCCCCTACGAGCAGTACTTC. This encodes CASSLGQGPPYEQYF.

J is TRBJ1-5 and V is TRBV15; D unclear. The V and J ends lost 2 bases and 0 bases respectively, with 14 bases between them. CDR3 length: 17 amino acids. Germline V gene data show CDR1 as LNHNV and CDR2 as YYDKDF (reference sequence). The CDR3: CATSRSGLRGSNQPQHF. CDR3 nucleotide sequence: TGTGCCACCAGCAGATCTGGTCTGCGGGGTAGCAATCAGCCCCAGCATTTT.

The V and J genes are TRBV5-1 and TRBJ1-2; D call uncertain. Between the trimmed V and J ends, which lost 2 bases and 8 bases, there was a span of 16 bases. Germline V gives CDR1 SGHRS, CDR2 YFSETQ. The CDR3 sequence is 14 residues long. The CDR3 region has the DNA TGCGCCAGCAGCTTAGGGCCTCAGCGGGAGGGCTACACCTTC. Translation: CASSLGPQREGYTF.

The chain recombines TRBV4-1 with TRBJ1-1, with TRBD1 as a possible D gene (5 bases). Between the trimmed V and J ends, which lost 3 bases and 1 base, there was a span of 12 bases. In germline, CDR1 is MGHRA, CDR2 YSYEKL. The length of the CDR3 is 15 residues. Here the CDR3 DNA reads TGCGCCAGCAGCCACCTAGGGGCTGAGAACACTGAAGCTTTCTTT. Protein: CASSHLGAENTEAFF.

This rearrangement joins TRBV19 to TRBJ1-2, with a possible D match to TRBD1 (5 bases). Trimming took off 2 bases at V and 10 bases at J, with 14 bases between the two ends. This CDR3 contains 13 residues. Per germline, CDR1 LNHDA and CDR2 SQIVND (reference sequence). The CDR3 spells CASSISTGQTYTF. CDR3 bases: TGTGCCAGTAGTATATCTACAGGTCAAACCTACACCTTC.

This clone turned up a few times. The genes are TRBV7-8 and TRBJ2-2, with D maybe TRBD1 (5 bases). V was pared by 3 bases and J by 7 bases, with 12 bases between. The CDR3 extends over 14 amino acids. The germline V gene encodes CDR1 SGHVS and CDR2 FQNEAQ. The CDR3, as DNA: TGTGCCAGCAGCTTGACCAGGGCGGACGGGGAGCTGTTTTTT. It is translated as CASSLTRADGELFF.

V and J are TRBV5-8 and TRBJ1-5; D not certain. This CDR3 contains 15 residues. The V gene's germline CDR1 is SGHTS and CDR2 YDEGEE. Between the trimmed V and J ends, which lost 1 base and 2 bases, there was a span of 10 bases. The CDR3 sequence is CASSLRLVGNQPQHF. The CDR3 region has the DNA TGTGCCAGCAGCTTGAGACTAGTAGGCAATCAGCCCCAGCATTTT.

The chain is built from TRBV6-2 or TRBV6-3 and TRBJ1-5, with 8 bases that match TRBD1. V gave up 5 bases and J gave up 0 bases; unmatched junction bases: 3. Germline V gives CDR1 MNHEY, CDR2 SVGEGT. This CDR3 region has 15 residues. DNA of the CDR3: TGTGCCAGCAGTCGGGACAGGTATAGCAATCAGCCCCAGCATTTT. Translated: CASSRDRYSNQPQHF.

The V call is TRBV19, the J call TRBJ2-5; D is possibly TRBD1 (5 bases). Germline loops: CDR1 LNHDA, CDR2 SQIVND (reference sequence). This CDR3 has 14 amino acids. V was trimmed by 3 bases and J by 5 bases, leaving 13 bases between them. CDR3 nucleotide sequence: TGTGCCAGTAGTATCCGGCCCTCAGGGGAGACCCAGTACTTC. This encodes CASSIRPSGETQYF.

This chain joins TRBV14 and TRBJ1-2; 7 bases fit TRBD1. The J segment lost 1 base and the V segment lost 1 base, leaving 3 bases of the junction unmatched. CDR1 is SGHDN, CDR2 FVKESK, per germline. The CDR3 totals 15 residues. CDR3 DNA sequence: TGTGCCAGCAGCCAAGGACAGGGATTTAACTATGGCTACACCTTC. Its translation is CASSQGQGFNYGYTF.

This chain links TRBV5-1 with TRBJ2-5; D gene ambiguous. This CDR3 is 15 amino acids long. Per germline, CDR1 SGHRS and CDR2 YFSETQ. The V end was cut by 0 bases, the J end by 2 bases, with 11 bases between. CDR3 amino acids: CASSLEQSRQETQYF. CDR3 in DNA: TGCGCCAGCAGCTTGGAGCAGAGCAGGCAAGAGACCCAGTACTTC.